The 20 T cell receptor beta chains in this list originate from one sample, sequenced in a study of T cell responses to AZD1222 COVID-19 vaccine. Clones were read by immunoSEQ multiplex PCR, and TCRdb kept only the in-frame ones, dropping some. The table records some 140,000 clones, roughly 93% of them present only once. The source was peripheral blood, collected on day 0 of AZD1222 vaccination. These receptors came from an adult in good health.

The chain employs TRBV4-3 and TRBJ2-3; D is ambiguous. Trimming removed 2 bases from V and 8 bases from J, with 14 bases in between. The length of the CDR3 is 14 residues. The germline gives CDR1 LGHNA, CDR2 YSLEER. The DNA of the CDR3 is TGCGCCAGCAGCCAACTAAAACAGTGGGGTACGCAGTATTTT. Translation gives CASSQLKQWGTQYF.

This chain connects TRBV10-3 to TRBJ2-3, with TRBD2 identical over 9 bases. The trim removed 3 bases at V and 2 bases at J, leaving 6 bases unmatched. Germline assignment: CDR1 ENHRY and CDR2 SYGVKD. There are 16 residues in the CDR3. In DNA, the CDR3 is TGTGCCATCAGTGAAACGGGACTAGCCAACACAGATACGCAGTATTTT. Translating it yields CAISETGLANTDTQYF.

This clone was seen once. This rearrangement joins TRBV7-9 to TRBJ1-1; perhaps TRBD1 as D (5 bases). Trimming took off 3 bases at V and 1 base at J, with 9 bases between the two ends. Germline CDR1 SEHNR, CDR2 FQNEAQ (reference sequence). This CDR3 has 14 amino acids. The CDR3 DNA is TGTGCCAGCAGCTTGGGGGAGGCGAACACTGAAGCTTTCTTT. Its protein is CASSLGEANTEAFF.

V is TRBV28 and J is TRBJ1-1; D uncertain. The CDR3 length is 15 residues. Between the trimmed V and J ends, which lost 2 bases and 8 bases, there was a span of 18 bases. Germline V lookup: CDR1 MDHEN, CDR2 SYDVKM. CDR3 sequence reads: CASSLRYTGTLEAFF. The CDR3 DNA sequence: TGTGCCAGCAGTTTAAGGTACACGGGAACCCTCGAAGCTTTCTTT.

The genes are TRBV11-2 and TRBJ2-7; 9 bases are a match to TRBD2. Germline CDR1 is SGHAT and CDR2 is FQNNGV. The ends lost 7 bases at V and 1 base at J; junction bases unmatched: 8. The CDR3 is 15 residues long. The CDR3 spells CASTPLAGLSYEQYF. CDR3 bases: TGTGCCAGCACGCCACTAGCGGGTCTTTCCTACGAGCAGTACTTC.

This chain connects TRBV28 to TRBJ1-6; no firm D call. The CDR3 is 14 amino acids. Trimming cost V 6 bases and J 2 bases, with 8 bases left between them. Germline loops: CDR1 MDHEN, CDR2 SYDVKM. The CDR3 bases are TGTGCCAGCAGGAGCATGACCTATAATTCACCCCTCCACTTT. Its translation is CASRSMTYNSPLHF. Variable domain in full (rest from reference TRBV28 and TRBJ1-6): DVKVTQSSRYLVKRTGEKVFLECVQDMDHENMFWYRQDPGLGLRLIYFSYDVKMKEKGDIPEGYSVSREKKERFSLILESASTNQTSMYLCASRSMTYNSPLHFGNGTRLTVT.

The chain uses TRBV4-1 and TRBJ1-6; D is unclear. V was shortened by 1 base and J by 6 bases, with 7 bases between the two germline ends. Germline CDR1 MGHRA, CDR2 YSYEKL. The CDR3 is 14 amino acids. CDR3 coding DNA: TGCGCCAGCAGCCAAGGGTTTGGTAATTCACCCCTCCACTTT. As protein: CASSQGFGNSPLHF.

The V and J genes are TRBV4-1 and TRBJ2-3; D not resolved. The V gene lost 0 bases and the J gene lost 5 bases, with 21 bases spanning the gap. CDR1 and CDR2 (germline): MGHRA, YSYEKL. The CDR3 runs 18 residues. This CDR3 reads CASSQDGARLPPRDTQYF. CDR3 coding DNA: TGCGCCAGCAGCCAAGATGGCGCGAGGCTCCCTCCTCGAGATACGCAGTATTTT.

J is TRBJ2-3 and V is TRBV15; tentative D call: TRBD2 (5 bases). The CDR3 length is 14 residues. CDR1 and CDR2 (germline): LNHNV, YYDKDF (reference sequence). Trimming took off 1 base at V and 0 bases at J, with 5 bases between the two ends. The CDR3 spells CATSRGRSTDTQYF. Here the CDR3 DNA reads TGTGCCACCAGCAGAGGGAGGAGCACAGATACGCAGTATTTT.

This chain joins TRBV18 and TRBJ1-6, with D uncertain. This CDR3 has 15 amino acids. CDR1 is KGHSH and CDR2 is LQKENI in the germline V gene. V was clipped by 3 bases and J by 8 bases, with 14 bases between them. The CDR3 nucleotides are TGTGCCAGCTCACCTAGATCACCAACGGATTCACCCCTCCACTTT. Residues: CASSPRSPTDSPLHF.

The chain has TRBV28 and TRBJ2-1; 12 bases agree with TRBD2. The CDR3 spans 12 residues. Germline trimming cut 5 bases from V and 15 bases from J; bases unmatched to any gene: 5. Germline CDR1 reads MDHEN; CDR2 reads SYDVKM. CDR3 DNA sequence: TGTGCCAGCAGTCTGACTAGCGGGAGTTCGTTCTTC. Translated, it gives CASSLTSGSSFF.

The J gene is TRBJ2-3, the V gene TRBV5-1; D gene unclear. Germline CDR1 reads SGHRS; CDR2 reads YFSETQ. The CDR3 covers 15 residues. V was trimmed by 4 bases and J by 0 bases, leaving 12 bases between them. This CDR3 reads CASSPYGRSTDTQYF. CDR3 nucleotide sequence: TGCGCCAGCAGCCCCTATGGCAGGAGCACAGATACGCAGTATTTT.

The chain has TRBV2 and TRBJ1-3, with D unresolved. CDR1 SNHLY and CDR2 FYNNEI come from the germline V gene. V was cut by 1 base and J by 3 bases, with 10 bases left in between. The CDR3 has 15 amino acids. The CDR3 region has the DNA TGTGCCAGCAGTGAAGAGGGTTTCGGTGGAAACACCATATATTTT. Its translation is CASSEEGFGGNTIYF.

The chain is built from TRBV3-1 (or the pseudogene TRBV3-2) and TRBJ1-4; D uncertain. This CDR3 has 16 amino acids. V lost 1 base and J lost 0, with 9 bases in between. Germline CDR1 is LGHDT and CDR2 is YNNKEL (reference sequence). The CDR3 coding sequence is TGTGCCAGCAGCCAAGTTCCAGTTGCAACTAATGAAAAACTGTTTTTT. Amino acid sequence: CASSQVPVATNEKLFF.

The J gene is TRBJ1-5, the V gene TRBV4-1; D perhaps matches TRBD1 (5 bases). Trimming removed 0 bases from V and 9 bases from J, with 12 bases in between. CDR1 is MGHRA, CDR2 YSYEKL, per germline. CDR3 size: 14 residues. The CDR3 is CASSQEGPPWPQHF. Written as DNA, the CDR3 is TGCGCCAGCAGCCAAGAGGGGCCCCCTTGGCCCCAGCATTTT.

The chain is built from TRBV6-5 and TRBJ2-7; D possibly corresponds to TRBD1 (5 bases). The CDR3 is made up of 15 amino acids. The V end was cut by 7 bases, the J end by 3 bases, with 19 bases between. Germline V gene lookup returns CDR1 MNHEY and CDR2 SVGAGI. The CDR3 coding sequence is TGTGCCAGCACTCCCGACACGAGAAGGGGCTACGAGCAGTACTTC. The encoded protein is CASTPDTRRGYEQYF.

The V and J genes are TRBV19 and TRBJ2-3; D possibly corresponds to TRBD1 (5 bases). The V and J ends lost 8 bases and 0 bases respectively, with 12 bases between them. CDR1 and CDR2 from the germline V gene are LNHDA and SQIVND (reference sequence). CDR3 length equals 14 residues. In DNA form, the CDR3 reads TGTGCCAGTGGGCAGGGAAGCAGCACAGATACGCAGTATTTT. Translating it yields CASGQGSSTDTQYF.

This clone was detected only once. The genes are TRBV11-1 and TRBJ2-3; the D is unclear. In germline, CDR1 is SGHAT, CDR2 FQDESV (reference sequence). Trimming left V 5 bases short and J 3 bases short, with 6 bases between. The CDR3 has 12 amino acids. The CDR3: CASSQGTDTQYF. The CDR3 DNA reads as TGTGCCAGCAGCCAAGGGACAGATACGCAGTATTTT.

The V call is TRBV28, the J call TRBJ1-6, with D unresolved. The germline V and J ends were trimmed by 2 bases and 5 bases, with 13 bases remaining between them. Germline V CDR1 and CDR2: MDHEN, SYDVKM. CDR3 size: 16 residues. The CDR3 protein is CASSLGSGRNNSPLHF. CDR3 coding DNA: TGTGCCAGCAGTTTAGGATCCGGGAGGAATAATTCACCCCTCCACTTT. Variable domain in full (rest from reference TRBV28 and TRBJ1-6): DVKVTQSSRYLVKRTGEKVFLECVQDMDHENMFWYRQDPGLGLRLIYFSYDVKMKEKGDIPEGYSVSREKKERFSLILESASTNQTSMYLCASSLGSGRNNSPLHFGNGTRLTVT.

V usage is TRBV7-6 and J usage is TRBJ1-1; D might be TRBD1 (5 bases). V shed 5 bases and J shed 3 bases, with 10 bases lying between them. The germline CDR1 and CDR2 sequences are SGHVS and FNYEAQ. This CDR3 is 13 amino acids long. As DNA, the CDR3 is TGTGCCAGCAGCCAAGCGACAGACACTGAAGCTTTCTTT. This translates into CASSQATDTEAFF.